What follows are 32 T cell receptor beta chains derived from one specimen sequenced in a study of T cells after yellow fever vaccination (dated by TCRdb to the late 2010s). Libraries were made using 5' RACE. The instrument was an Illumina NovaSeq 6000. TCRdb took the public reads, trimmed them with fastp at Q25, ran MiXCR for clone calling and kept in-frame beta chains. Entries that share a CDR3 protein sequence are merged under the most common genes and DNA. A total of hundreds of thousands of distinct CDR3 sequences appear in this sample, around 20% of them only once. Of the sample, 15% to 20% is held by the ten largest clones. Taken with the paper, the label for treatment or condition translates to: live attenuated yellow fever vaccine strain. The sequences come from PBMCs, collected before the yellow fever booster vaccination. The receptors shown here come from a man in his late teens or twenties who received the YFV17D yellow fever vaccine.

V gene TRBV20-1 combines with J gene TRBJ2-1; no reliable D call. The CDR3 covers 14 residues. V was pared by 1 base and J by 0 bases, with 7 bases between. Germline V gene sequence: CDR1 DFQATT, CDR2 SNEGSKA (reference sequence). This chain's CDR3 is CSARVENSYNEQFF. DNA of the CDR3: TGCAGTGCTAGAGTTGAAAACTCCTACAATGAGCAGTTCTTC.

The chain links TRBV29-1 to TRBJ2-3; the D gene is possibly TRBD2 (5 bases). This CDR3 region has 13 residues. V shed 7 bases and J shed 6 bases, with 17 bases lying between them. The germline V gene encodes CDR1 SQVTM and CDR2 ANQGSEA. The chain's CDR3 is CSAERSGPDTQYF. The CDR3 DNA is TGCAGCGCCGAAAGAAGCGGTCCGGATACGCAGTATTTT.

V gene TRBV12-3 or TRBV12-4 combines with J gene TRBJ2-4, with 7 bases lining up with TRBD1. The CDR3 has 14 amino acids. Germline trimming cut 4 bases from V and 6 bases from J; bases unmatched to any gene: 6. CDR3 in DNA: TGTGCCAGCAGTTCACTGGGACAGCTAAACATTCAGTACTTC. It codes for CASSSLGQLNIQYF.

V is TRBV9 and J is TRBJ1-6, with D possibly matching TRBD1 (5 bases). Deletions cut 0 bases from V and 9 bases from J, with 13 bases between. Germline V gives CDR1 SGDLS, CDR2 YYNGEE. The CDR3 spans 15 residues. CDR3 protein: CASSVGGVSISPLHF. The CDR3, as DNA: TGTGCCAGCAGCGTAGGGGGGGTCAGTATTTCACCCCTCCACTTT.

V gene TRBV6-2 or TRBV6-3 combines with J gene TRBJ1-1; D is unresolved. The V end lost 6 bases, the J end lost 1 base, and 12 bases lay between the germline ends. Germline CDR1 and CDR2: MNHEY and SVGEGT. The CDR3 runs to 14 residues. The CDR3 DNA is TGTGCCAGCAGCGTTTGGTCCGGGAACACTGAAGCTTTCTTT. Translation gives CASSVWSGNTEAFF.

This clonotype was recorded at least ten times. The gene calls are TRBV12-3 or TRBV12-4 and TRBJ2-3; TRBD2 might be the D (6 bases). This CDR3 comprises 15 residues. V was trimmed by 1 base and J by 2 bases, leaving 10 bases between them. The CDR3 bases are TGTGCCAGCAGTTTAGGGCGGGGTAACACAGATACGCAGTATTTT. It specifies CASSLGRGNTDTQYF.

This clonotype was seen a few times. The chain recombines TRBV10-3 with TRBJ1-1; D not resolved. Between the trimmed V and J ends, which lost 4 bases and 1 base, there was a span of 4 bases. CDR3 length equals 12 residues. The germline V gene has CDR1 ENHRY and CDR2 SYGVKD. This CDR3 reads CAISGQNTEAFF. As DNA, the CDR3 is TGTGCCATCAGTGGACAGAACACTGAAGCTTTCTTT.

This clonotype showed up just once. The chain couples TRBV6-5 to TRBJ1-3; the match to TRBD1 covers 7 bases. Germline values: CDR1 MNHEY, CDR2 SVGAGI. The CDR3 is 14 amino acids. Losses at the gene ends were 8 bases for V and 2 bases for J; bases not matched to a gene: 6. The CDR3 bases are TGTGCCAGCCATGCAGGGGGTGCTGGAAACACCATATATTTT. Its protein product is CASHAGGAGNTIYF.

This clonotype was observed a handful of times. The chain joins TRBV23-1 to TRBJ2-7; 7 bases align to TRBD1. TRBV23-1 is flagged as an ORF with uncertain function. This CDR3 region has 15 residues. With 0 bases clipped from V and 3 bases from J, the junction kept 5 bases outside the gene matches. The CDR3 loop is CASSQSFDRDYEQYV. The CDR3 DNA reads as TGCGCCAGCAGTCAATCTTTCGACAGGGACTACGAGCAGTACGTC.

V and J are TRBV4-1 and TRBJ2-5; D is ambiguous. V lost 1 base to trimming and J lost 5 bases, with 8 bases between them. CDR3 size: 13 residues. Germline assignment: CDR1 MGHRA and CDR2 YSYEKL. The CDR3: CASSQALTETQYF. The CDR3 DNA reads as TGCGCCAGCAGCCAAGCTCTTACTGAGACCCAGTACTTC.

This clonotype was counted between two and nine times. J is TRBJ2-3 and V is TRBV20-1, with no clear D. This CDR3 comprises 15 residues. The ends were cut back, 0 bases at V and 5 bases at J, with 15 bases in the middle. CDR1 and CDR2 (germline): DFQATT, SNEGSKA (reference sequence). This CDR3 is CSARDRVKAGDTQYF. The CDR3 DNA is TGCAGTGCTAGAGATCGGGTTAAAGCCGGAGATACGCAGTATTTT.

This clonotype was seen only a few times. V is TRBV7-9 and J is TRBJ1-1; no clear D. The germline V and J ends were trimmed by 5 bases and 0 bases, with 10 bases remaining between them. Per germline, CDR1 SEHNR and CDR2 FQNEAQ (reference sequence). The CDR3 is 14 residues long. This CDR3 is CASSPVRVNTEAFF. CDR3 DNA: TGTGCCAGCAGCCCGGTACGAGTGAACACTGAAGCTTTCTTT.

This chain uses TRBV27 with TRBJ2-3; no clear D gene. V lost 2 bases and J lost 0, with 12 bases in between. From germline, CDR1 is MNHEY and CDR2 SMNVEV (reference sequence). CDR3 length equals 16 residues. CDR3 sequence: CASSLSFTTSTDTQYF. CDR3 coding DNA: TGTGCCAGCAGTTTAAGTTTCACGACAAGCACAGATACGCAGTATTTT.

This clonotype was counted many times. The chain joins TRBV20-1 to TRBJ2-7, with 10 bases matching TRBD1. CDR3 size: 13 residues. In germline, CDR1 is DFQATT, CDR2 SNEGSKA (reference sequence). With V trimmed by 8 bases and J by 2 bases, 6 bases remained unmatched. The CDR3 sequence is CSSQGQGPYEQYF. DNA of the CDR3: TGCAGTTCCCAGGGACAGGGGCCCTACGAGCAGTACTTC.

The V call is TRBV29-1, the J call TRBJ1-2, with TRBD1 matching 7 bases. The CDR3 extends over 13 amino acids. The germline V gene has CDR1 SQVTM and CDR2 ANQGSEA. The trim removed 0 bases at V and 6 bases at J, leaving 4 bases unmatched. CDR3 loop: CSVEERRGDGYTF. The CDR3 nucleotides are TGCAGCGTTGAAGAACGCAGGGGGGATGGCTACACCTTC.

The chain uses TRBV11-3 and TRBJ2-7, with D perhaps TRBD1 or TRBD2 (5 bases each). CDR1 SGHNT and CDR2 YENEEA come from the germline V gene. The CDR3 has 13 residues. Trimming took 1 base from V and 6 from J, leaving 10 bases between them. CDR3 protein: CASSLGRGSEQYF. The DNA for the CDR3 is TGTGCCAGCAGCTTAGGTCGGGGCAGCGAGCAGTACTTC.

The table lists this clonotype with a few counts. The DNA of the CDR3 is TGTGCCAGCAGTCAAGGCATTACTAGCACAGATACGCAGTATTTT. This codes for CASSQGITSTDTQYF. V gene TRBV6-6 combines with J gene TRBJ2-3; D is unclear. Trimming left V 5 bases short and J 0 bases short, with 12 bases between. Germline CDR1 MNHNY, CDR2 SVGAGI (reference sequence). This CDR3 is 15 amino acids long.

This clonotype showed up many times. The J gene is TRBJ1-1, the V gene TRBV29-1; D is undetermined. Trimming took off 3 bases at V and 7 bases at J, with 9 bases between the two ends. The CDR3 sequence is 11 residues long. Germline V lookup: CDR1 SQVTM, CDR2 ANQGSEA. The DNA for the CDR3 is TGCAGCGTTGACGGCAGCTATGAAGCTTTCTTT. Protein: CSVDGSYEAFF.

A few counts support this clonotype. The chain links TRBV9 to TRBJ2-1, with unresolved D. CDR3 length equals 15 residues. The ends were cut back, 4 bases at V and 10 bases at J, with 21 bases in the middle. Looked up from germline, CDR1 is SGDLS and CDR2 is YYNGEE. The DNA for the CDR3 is TGTGCCAGCAGCTCCCCCCTGCTGGGTTTAGAAGAGCAGTTCTTC. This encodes CASSSPLLGLEEQFF.

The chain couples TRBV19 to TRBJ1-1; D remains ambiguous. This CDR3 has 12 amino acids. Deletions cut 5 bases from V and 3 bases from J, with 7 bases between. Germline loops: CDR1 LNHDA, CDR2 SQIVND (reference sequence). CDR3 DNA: TGTGCCAGTAGTGTGGCAGACACTGAAGCTTTCTTT. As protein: CASSVADTEAFF.

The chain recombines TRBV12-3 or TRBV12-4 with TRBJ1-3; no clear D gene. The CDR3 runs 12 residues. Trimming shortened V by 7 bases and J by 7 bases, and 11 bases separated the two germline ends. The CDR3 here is CASTLMGNTIYF. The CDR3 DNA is TGTGCCAGCACCCTTATGGGGAACACCATATATTTT.

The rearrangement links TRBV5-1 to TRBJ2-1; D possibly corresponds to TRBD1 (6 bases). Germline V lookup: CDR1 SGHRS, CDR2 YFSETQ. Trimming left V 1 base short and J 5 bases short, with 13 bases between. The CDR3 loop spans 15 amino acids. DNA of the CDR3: TGCGCCAGCAGCTTGTTACAGGGTCGGCACAATGAGCAGTTCTTC. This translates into CASSLLQGRHNEQFF.

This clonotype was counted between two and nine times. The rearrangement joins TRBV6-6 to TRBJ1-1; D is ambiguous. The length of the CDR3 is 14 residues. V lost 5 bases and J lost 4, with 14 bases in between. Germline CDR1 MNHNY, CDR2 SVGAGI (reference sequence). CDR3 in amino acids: CASSPEILVTEAFF. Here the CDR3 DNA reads TGTGCCAGCAGTCCGGAGATTTTGGTCACTGAAGCTTTCTTT.

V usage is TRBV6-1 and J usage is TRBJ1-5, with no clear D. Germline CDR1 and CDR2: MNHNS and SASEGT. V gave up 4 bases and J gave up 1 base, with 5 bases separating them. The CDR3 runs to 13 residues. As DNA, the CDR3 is TGTGCCAGCAGTGTATGGAGCAATCAGCCCCAGCATTTT. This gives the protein CASSVWSNQPQHF.

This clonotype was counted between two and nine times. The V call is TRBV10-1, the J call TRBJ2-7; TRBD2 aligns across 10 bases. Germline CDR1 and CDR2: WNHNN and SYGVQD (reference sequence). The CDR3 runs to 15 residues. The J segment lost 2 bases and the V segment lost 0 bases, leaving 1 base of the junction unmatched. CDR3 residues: CASSESLAGTYEQYF. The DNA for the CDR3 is TGCGCCAGCAGTGAGTCACTAGCGGGGACCTACGAGCAGTACTTC.

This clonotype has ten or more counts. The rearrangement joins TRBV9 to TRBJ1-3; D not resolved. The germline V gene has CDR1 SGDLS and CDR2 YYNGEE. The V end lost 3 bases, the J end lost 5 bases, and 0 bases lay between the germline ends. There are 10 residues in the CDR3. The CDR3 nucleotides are TGTGCCAGCAGCGGAAACACCATATATTTT. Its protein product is CASSGNTIYF.

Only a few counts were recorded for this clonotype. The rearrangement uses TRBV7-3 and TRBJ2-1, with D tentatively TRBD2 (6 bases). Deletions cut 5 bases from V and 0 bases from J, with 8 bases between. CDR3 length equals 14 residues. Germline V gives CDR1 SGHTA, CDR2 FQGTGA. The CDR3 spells CASSRDSSYNEQFF. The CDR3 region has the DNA TGTGCCAGCAGCCGGGACTCCTCCTACAATGAGCAGTTCTTC.

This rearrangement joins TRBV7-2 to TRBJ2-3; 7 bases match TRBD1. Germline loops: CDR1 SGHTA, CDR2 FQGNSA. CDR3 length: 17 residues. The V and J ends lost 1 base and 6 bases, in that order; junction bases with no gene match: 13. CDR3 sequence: CASSLDRGYTQTDTQYF. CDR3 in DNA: TGTGCCAGCAGCTTAGACAGGGGTTACACACAAACGGATACGCAGTATTTT.

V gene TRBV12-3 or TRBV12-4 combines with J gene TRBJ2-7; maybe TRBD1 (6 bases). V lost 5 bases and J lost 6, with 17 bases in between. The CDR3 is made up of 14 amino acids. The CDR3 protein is CASSPQGHSGEQYF. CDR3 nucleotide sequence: TGTGCCAGCAGTCCTCAGGGGCATTCGGGCGAGCAGTACTTC.

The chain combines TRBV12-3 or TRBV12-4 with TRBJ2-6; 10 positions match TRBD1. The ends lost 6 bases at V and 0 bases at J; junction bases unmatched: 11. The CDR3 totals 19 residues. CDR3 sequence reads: CASRPKPGTGVSGANVLTF. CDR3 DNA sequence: TGTGCCAGCAGGCCCAAACCCGGGACAGGGGTCTCTGGGGCCAACGTCCTGACTTTC.

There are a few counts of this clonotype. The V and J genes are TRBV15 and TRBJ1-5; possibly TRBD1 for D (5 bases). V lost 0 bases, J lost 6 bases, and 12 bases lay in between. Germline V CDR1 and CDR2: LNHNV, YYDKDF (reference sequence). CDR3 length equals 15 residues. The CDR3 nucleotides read TGTGCCACCAGCAGAGATATGGGGACCGGTCAGCCCCAGCATTTT. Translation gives CATSRDMGTGQPQHF.

CDR3 coding DNA: TGTGCCATCAGTGAGGGAGAGACCAAGGATGAAAAACTGTTTTTT. Amino acid sequence: CAISEGETKDEKLFF. J is TRBJ1-4 and V is TRBV10-3; D ambiguous. CDR1 and CDR2 (germline): ENHRY, SYGVKD. With 2 bases removed from V and 6 bases from J, the gap between germline ends came to 13 bases. This CDR3 is 15 amino acids long.